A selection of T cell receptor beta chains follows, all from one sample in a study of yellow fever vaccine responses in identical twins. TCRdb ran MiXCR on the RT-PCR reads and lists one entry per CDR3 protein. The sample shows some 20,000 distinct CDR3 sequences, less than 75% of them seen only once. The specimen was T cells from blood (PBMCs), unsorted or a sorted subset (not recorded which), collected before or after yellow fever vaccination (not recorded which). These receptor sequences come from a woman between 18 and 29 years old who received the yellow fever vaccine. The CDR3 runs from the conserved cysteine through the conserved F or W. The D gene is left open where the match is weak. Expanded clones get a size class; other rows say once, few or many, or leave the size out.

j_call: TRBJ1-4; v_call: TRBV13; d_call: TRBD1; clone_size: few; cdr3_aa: CASSPGQYNEKLFF; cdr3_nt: TGTGCCAGCAGCCCGGGACAGTATAATGAAAAACTGTTTTTT
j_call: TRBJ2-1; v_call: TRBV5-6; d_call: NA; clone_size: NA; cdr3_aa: CASSLGRYSYNEQFF; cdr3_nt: TGTGCCAGCAGCTTGGGCAGGTACTCCTACAATGAGCAGTTCTTC
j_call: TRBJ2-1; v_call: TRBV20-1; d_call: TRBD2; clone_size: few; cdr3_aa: CSARDGLADYNEQFF; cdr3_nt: TGCAGTGCTAGAGATGGGCTAGCGGACTACAATGAGCAGTTCTTC
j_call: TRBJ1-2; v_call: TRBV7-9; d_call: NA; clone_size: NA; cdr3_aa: CASSLGAGQGNGYTF; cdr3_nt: TGTGCCAGCAGCTTAGGGGCGGGGCAGGGAAATGGCTACACCTTC
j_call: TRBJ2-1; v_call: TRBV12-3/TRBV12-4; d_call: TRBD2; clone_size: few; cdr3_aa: CASRASGSYNEQFF; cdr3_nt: TGTGCCAGCAGGGCTAGCGGGAGCTACAATGAGCAGTTCTTC
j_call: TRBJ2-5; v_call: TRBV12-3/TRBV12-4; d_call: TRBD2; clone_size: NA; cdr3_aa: CASSSPSGAWQETQYF; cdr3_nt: TGTGCCAGCAGTTCCCCTAGCGGGGCCTGGCAAGAGACCCAGTACTTC
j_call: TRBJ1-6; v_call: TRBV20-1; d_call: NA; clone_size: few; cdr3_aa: CSARPGTRNSPLHF; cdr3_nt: TGCAGTGCTAGGCCCGGGACCCGAAATTCACCCCTCCACTTT
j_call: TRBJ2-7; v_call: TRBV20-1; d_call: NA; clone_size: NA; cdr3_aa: CSARDRLGDNYEQYF; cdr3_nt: TGCAGTGCTAGAGATAGGCTGGGGGACAACTACGAGCAGTACTTC
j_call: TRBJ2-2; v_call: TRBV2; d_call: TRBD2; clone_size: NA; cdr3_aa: CASSEAGGANTGELFF; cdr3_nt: TGTGCCAGCAGTGAAGCCGGGGGGGCGAACACCGGGGAGCTGTTTTTT
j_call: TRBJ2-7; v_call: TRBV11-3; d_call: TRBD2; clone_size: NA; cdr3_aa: CASSLGLAGSYEQYF; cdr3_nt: TGTGCCAGCAGCTTAGGACTAGCGGGTTCCTACGAGCAGTACTTC
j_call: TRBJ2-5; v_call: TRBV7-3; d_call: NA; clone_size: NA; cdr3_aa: CASSFTQQETQYF; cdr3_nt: TGTGCCAGCAGCTTTACGCAGCAAGAGACCCAGTACTTC
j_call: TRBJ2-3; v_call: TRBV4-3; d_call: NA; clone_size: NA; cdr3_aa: CASSQPGRDSTDTQYF; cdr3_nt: TGCGCCAGCAGCCAACCTGGCAGGGATAGCACAGATACGCAGTATTTT
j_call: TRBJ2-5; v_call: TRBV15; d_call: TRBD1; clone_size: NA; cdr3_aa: CATSSNDRGRLETQYF; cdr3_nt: TGTGCCACCAGCAGCAACGACAGGGGGCGCTTAGAGACCCAGTACTTC
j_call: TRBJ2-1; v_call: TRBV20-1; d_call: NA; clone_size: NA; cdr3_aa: CSARPYNEQFF; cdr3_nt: TGCAGTGCTAGGCCCTACAATGAGCAGTTCTTC
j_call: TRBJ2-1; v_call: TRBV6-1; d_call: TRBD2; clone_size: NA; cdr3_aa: CASRLAGGNEQFF; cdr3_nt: TGTGCCAGTAGACTAGCGGGGGGCAATGAGCAGTTCTTC
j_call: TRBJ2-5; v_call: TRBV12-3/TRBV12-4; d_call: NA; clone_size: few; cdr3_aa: CASSLDSLQETQYF; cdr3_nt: TGTGCCAGCAGCTTGGACAGCCTCCAAGAGACCCAGTACTTC
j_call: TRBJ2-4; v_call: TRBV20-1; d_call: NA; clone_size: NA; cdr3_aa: CSARDSAIKNIQYF; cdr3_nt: TGCAGTGCTAGAGATTCAGCTATCAAAAACATTCAGTACTTC
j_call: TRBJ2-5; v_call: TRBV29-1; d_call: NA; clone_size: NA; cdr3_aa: CSVGAWGWGQETQYF; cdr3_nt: TGCAGCGTTGGGGCCTGGGGATGGGGGCAAGAGACCCAGTACTTC
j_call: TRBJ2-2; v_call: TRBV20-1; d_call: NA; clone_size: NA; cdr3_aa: CSAKVGRDSGELFF; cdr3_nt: TGCAGTGCTAAGGTTGGAAGGGACTCCGGGGAGCTGTTTTTT
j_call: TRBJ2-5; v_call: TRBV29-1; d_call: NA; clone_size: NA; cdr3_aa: CSVDPDRQETQYF; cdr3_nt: TGCAGCGTTGACCCGGACCGGCAGGAGACCCAGTACTTC
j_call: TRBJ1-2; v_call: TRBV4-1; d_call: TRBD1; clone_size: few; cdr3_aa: CASSPYAGQGTFYGYTF; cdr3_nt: TGCGCCAGCAGCCCTTACGCGGGACAGGGGACCTTCTATGGCTACACCTTC
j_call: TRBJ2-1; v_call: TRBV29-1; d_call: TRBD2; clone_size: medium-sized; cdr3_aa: CSAQDAGVSYNEQFF; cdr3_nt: TGCAGCGCCCAAGACGCGGGAGTCTCCTACAATGAGCAGTTCTTC
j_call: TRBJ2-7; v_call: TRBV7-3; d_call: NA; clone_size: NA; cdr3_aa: CASSLKGTISYEQYF; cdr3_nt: TGTGCCAGCAGCTTAAAGGGTACGATCTCCTACGAGCAGTACTTC
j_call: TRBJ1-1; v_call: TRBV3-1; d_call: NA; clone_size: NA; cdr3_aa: CASSQPDRTSEAFF; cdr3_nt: TGTGCCAGCAGCCAACCCGACAGAACTTCTGAAGCTTTCTTT